Below, 23 T cell receptor beta chains from the same sample are listed, as sequenced in a study of blood T cell repertoires in COVID-19. The assay was immunoSEQ multiplex PCR, and TCRdb's table has in-frame clones only and misses some. Of some 200,000 clones listed, about 88% were seen once; the top ten hold 6% to 7.5%. The sequencing input was peripheral blood. These TCRs come from a woman of 80 years or more in a cohort sampled during active or convalescent COVID-19.

The chain couples TRBV18 to TRBJ1-2; TRBD1 matches at 10 bases. V trimming: 1 base; J trimming: 7 bases; junction bases outside the gene matches: 6. Germline CDR1 reads KGHSH; CDR2 reads LQKENI. The CDR3 runs to 15 residues. DNA of the CDR3: TGTGCCAGCTCACCACTTGACAGGGGGCATCTTGGCTACACCTTC. Its protein is CASSPLDRGHLGYTF.

DNA for the CDR3: TGTGCCAGCAGCCCCGGGACTACCACAGATACGCAGTATTTT. It codes for CASSPGTTTDTQYF. The chain couples TRBV27 to TRBJ2-3; 7 nucleotides line up with TRBD2. Unmatched junction bases numbered 5, after V lost 6 bases and J lost 2 bases. Germline V gene sequence: CDR1 MNHEY, CDR2 SMNVEV (reference sequence). This CDR3 comprises 14 residues.

This chain links TRBV6-5 with TRBJ1-2; 7 bases are shared with TRBD1. Looked up from germline, CDR1 is MNHEY and CDR2 is SVGAGI. The CDR3 loop spans 15 amino acids. The J segment lost 2 bases and the V segment lost 6 bases, leaving 9 bases of the junction unmatched. The CDR3: CASSWTTRGNYGYTF. In DNA form, the CDR3 reads TGTGCCAGCAGCTGGACAACCAGGGGGAACTATGGCTACACCTTC.

CDR3 nucleotide sequence: TGCGCCAGCAGTGAGTCAGGACGGCCATATTCTACAGGGTGGTACGTC. It specifies CASSESGRPYSTGWYV. V and J are TRBV10-2 and TRBJ2-7, with D maybe TRBD1 (6 bases). CDR3 size: 16 residues. V lost 0 bases to trimming and J lost 12 bases, with 24 bases between them. Germline CDR1 WSHSY, CDR2 SAAADI.

V usage is TRBV14 and J usage is TRBJ2-2; TRBD2 agrees at 7 bases. The CDR3 length is 18 residues. CDR1 and CDR2 from the germline V gene are SGHDN and FVKESK. J was trimmed by 1 base and V by 0 bases; bases with no gene match: 8. CDR3 region: CASSQEPGGRLNTGELFF. The CDR3 DNA sequence: TGTGCCAGCAGCCAAGAACCGGGGGGACGGTTGAACACCGGGGAGCTGTTTTTT.

This clone was seen once. The chain uses TRBV5-4 and TRBJ1-3, with a tentative D call TRBD1 (5 bases). Germline V gene lookup returns CDR1 SGHNT and CDR2 YYREEE (reference sequence). Trimming left V 0 bases short and J 0 bases short, with 10 bases between. The CDR3 runs to 16 residues. The CDR3 DNA is TGTGCCAGCAGCTTGGAAGGGGTGCTCTCTGGAAACACCATATATTTT. This encodes CASSLEGVLSGNTIYF.

This clone has just a few counts. The chain joins TRBV27 to TRBJ2-7; TRBD2 matches at 9 bases. Germline loops: CDR1 MNHEY, CDR2 SMNVEV (reference sequence). CDR3 length: 13 residues. With 6 bases clipped from V and 4 bases from J, the junction kept 4 bases outside the gene matches. This chain's CDR3 is CASRLSGGYEQYF. CDR3 bases: TGTGCCAGCAGGCTTAGCGGGGGATACGAGCAGTACTTC.

The chain uses TRBV6-1 and TRBJ1-6, with D perhaps TRBD1 (6 bases). Trimming stripped 1 base from V and 4 bases from J, with 8 bases between. Germline CDR1 reads MNHNS; CDR2 reads SASEGT. The CDR3 runs to 15 residues. The CDR3 DNA is TGTGCCAGCAGTGAAGTAACAGGGTATAATTCACCCCTCCACTTT. Amino acids: CASSEVTGYNSPLHF.

V is TRBV19 and J is TRBJ1-5; D possibly corresponds to TRBD1 (5 bases). The germline gives CDR1 LNHDA, CDR2 SQIVND (reference sequence). The CDR3 has 14 residues. Trimming removed 3 bases at V and 9 bases at J, with 15 bases between. The CDR3 here is CASSMGQGLGPQHF. CDR3 sequence (DNA): TGTGCCAGTAGTATGGGGCAGGGCCTTGGGCCCCAGCATTTT.

The chain couples TRBV14 to TRBJ1-1; D unresolved. The V gene's germline CDR1 is SGHDN and CDR2 FVKESK. This CDR3 is built from 18 residues. Deletions cut 2 bases from V and 1 base from J, with 20 bases between. As DNA, the CDR3 is TGTGCCAGCAGCCAATGGAATTTTGGGCTCGGCCGGAACACTGAAGCTTTCTTT. Protein product: CASSQWNFGLGRNTEAFF.

This rearrangement joins TRBV5-5 to TRBJ1-1, with 7 bases fitting TRBD1. Per germline, CDR1 SGHKS and CDR2 YYEKEE (reference sequence). The CDR3 spans 16 residues. Trimming took 3 bases from V and 1 from J; bases not matched to a gene: 9. CDR3 sequence: CASSSVSTGRNTEAFF. In DNA, the CDR3 is TGTGCCAGCAGCTCTGTATCGACAGGGAGGAACACTGAAGCTTTCTTT.

The chain employs TRBV5-4 and TRBJ2-3, with D perhaps TRBD1 (6 bases). Deletions cut 1 base from V and 1 base from J, with 10 bases between. The CDR3 has 15 residues. Germline V gene sequence: CDR1 SGHNT, CDR2 YYREEE (reference sequence). CDR3 residues: CASSLRAGGTDTQYF. CDR3 DNA: TGTGCCAGCAGCTTGAGGGCAGGGGGCACAGATACGCAGTATTTT.

The chain joins TRBV2 to TRBJ2-4; D might be TRBD2 (6 bases). Looked up from germline, CDR1 is SNHLY and CDR2 is FYNNEI. This CDR3 is built from 16 residues. V was pared by 1 base and J by 3 bases, with 13 bases between. The CDR3, as DNA: TGTGCCAGCAGTGAAGAAGAGCGGGTAGGCAAAAACATTCAGTACTTC. Protein sequence: CASSEEERVGKNIQYF. Using reference TRBV2 and TRBJ2-4 for the parts outside the CDR3, the full variable domain is EPEVTQTPSHQVTQMGQEVILRCVPISNHLYFYWYRQILGQKVEFLVSFYNNEISEKSEIFDDQFSVERPDGSNFTLKIRSTKLEDSAMYFCASSEEERVGKNIQYFGAGTRLSVL.

The chain combines TRBV6-5 with TRBJ2-1; TRBD2 matches at 13 bases. Germline CDR1 and CDR2: MNHEY and SVGAGI. The CDR3 runs 15 residues. V shed 5 bases and J 7 bases; nucleotides not matched to a gene: 5. DNA for the CDR3: TGTGCCAGCAGTAGGACTAGCGGGAGTCGGAATGAGCAGTTCTTC. It codes for CASSRTSGSRNEQFF.

The chain has TRBV15 and TRBJ1-2, with 7 positions matching TRBD1. Per the germline V gene, CDR1 is LNHNV and CDR2 is YYDKDF (reference sequence). The CDR3 is made up of 13 amino acids. V lost 6 bases to trimming and J lost 1 base; unmatched junction nucleotides: 2. The DNA of the CDR3 is TGTGCCACCAGTAGGGACAGTAACTATGGCTACACCTTC. This translates into CATSRDSNYGYTF.

The chain carries TRBV24-1 and TRBJ2-1; TRBD1 agrees at 9 bases. Germline CDR1 KGHDR, CDR2 SFDVKD. This CDR3 has 19 residues. V lost 5 bases and J lost 0; bases outside the gene matches: 13. The CDR3: CATSGGGTGWSGSYNEQFF. The CDR3 bases are TGTGCCACCAGTGGGGGGGGGACAGGGTGGTCAGGCTCCTACAATGAGCAGTTCTTC.

The rearrangement joins TRBV4-1 to TRBJ2-7, with 8 bases aligning to TRBD1. CDR1 and CDR2 from the germline V gene are MGHRA and YSYEKL. This CDR3 spans 15 amino acids. V shed 4 bases, J shed 4 bases, and the junction held 9 bases outside the gene matches. CDR3 loop: CASSLGQGNYYEQYF. In DNA, the CDR3 is TGCGCCAGCAGCCTCGGACAGGGAAACTATTACGAGCAGTACTTC.

This clone has just one count. The chain recombines TRBV19 with TRBJ1-1; 7 bases align to TRBD1. Germline V gene sequence: CDR1 LNHDA, CDR2 SQIVND (reference sequence). V was clipped by 2 bases and J by 5 bases; unmatched bases: 2. The CDR3 extends over 13 amino acids. The DNA for the CDR3 is TGTGCCAGTAGTATAACAGGGGAGACTGAAGCTTTCTTT. It translates to CASSITGETEAFF.

This sequence joins TRBV30 and TRBJ1-6; possible D gene TRBD1, 6 bases. Germline V gene data show CDR1 as GTSNPN and CDR2 as SVGIG (reference sequence). V was trimmed by 2 bases and J by 8 bases, leaving 13 bases between them. This CDR3 comprises 14 residues. CDR3 region: CAWSSRGSDSPLHF. CDR3 nucleotides: TGTGCCTGGAGTAGCAGGGGAAGCGATTCACCCCTCCACTTT. The variable domain in full, with the rest retrieved from reference TRBV30 and TRBJ1-6, is SQTIHQWPATLVQPVGSPLSLECTVEGTSNPNLYWYRQAAGRGLQLLFYSVGIGQISSEVPQNLSASRPQDRQFILSSKKLLLSDSGFYLCAWSSRGSDSPLHFGNGTRLTVT.

Concerning this clone: A read error may produce the germline difference seen at one junction end. The chain carries TRBV28 and TRBJ1-2; D may be TRBD1 (5 bases). The CDR3 has 14 residues. Germline V lookup: CDR1 MDHEN, CDR2 SYDVKM. The CDR3 bases are TGTGCCAGCAGTCGGCAGGGCCTTGAAGCCACTAACCTCTTC. It is translated as CASSRQGLEATNLF.

The chain links TRBV28 to TRBJ1-4; TRBD1 agrees at 8 bases. J was trimmed by 7 bases and V by 6 bases; bases with no gene match: 7. The CDR3 loop spans 14 amino acids. Looked up from germline, CDR1 is MDHEN and CDR2 is SYDVKM. DNA of the CDR3: TGTGCCAGCAGGGCCGGGACAGGACCTGAAAAACTGTTTTTT. It codes for CASRAGTGPEKLFF.

V and J are TRBV3-1 (or the pseudogene TRBV3-2) and TRBJ1-2, with D maybe TRBD1 (6 bases). Germline V gene sequence: CDR1 LGHDT, CDR2 YNNKEL (reference sequence). This CDR3 is built from 13 residues. Trimming stripped 7 bases from V and 8 bases from J, with 17 bases between. CDR3 bases: TGTGCCAGCAAGCACTTAGGGGGAAAAGGCTACACCTTC. Residues: CASKHLGGKGYTF.

The J gene is TRBJ2-1, the V gene TRBV5-4, with TRBD1 matching over 10 bases. V lost 2 bases, J lost 2 bases, and 1 base stayed unmatched. This CDR3 region has 15 residues. The germline gives CDR1 SGHNT, CDR2 YYREEE (reference sequence). CDR3 region: CASSLGQGAYNEQFF. The CDR3 DNA follows: TGTGCCAGCAGCTTAGGACAGGGGGCCTACAATGAGCAGTTCTTC.